One and the same sample provided the 24 T cell receptor beta chains below, sequenced in a study of T cell responses to AZD1222 COVID-19 vaccine. Sequenced by immunoSEQ multiplex PCR; TCRdb stores in-frame clones only, minus some. Of more than 75,000 clones listed, roughly nine tenths are singletons. Sequenced here: peripheral blood, sampled on day 0 of AZD1222 vaccination. These receptor sequences come from an adult in good health.

The V gene is TRBV19, the J gene TRBJ1-1, with 10 bases identical to TRBD1. The germline V gene encodes CDR1 LNHDA and CDR2 SQIVND (reference sequence). With 4 bases clipped from V and 4 bases from J, the junction kept 12 bases outside the gene matches. The CDR3 contains 17 residues. CDR3 sequence reads: CASSSALGQGWITEAFF. The CDR3 nucleotides read TGTGCCAGTAGTAGTGCTCTGGGACAGGGGTGGATCACTGAAGCTTTCTTT. Complete variable domain (other parts from reference TRBV19 and TRBJ1-1): DGGITQSPKYLFRKEGQNVTLSCEQNLNHDAMYWYRQDPGQGLRLIYYSQIVNDFQKGDIAEGYSVSREKKESFPLTVTSAQKNPTAFYLCASSSALGQGWITEAFFGQGTRLTVV.

The genes are TRBV6-5 and TRBJ2-5, with TRBD1 matching over 8 bases. V gave up 4 bases and J gave up 1 base; unmatched junction bases: 8. Germline V gene lookup returns CDR1 MNHEY and CDR2 SVGAGI. There are 16 residues in the CDR3. The CDR3 coding sequence is TGTGCCAGCAGTTCCCCGCGACAGGGGCTCCAAGAGACCCAGTACTTC. This translates into CASSSPRQGLQETQYF.

This chain uses TRBV5-6 with TRBJ1-6; D remains ambiguous. The CDR3 runs 14 residues. Germline CDR1 reads SGHDT; CDR2 reads YYEEEE. V was pared by 3 bases and J by 10 bases, with 14 bases between. The CDR3 spells CASSSSSADSPLHF. In DNA, the CDR3 is TGTGCCAGCAGCTCTTCTTCGGCGGACTCACCCCTCCACTTT.

The chain carries TRBV10-3 and TRBJ2-7; D unresolved. This CDR3 spans 12 amino acids. The germline V and J ends were trimmed by 3 bases and 1 base, with 4 bases remaining between them. The germline V gene has CDR1 ENHRY and CDR2 SYGVKD. The CDR3 DNA follows: TGTGCCATCAGTGAAGAGTCCTACGAGCAGTACTTC. It yields the protein CAISEESYEQYF.

This clone came up a few times. The J gene is TRBJ1-2, the V gene TRBV30; D unresolved. Trimming pared 4 bases from V and 2 bases from J, leaving 14 bases between. CDR3 length: 14 residues. Germline V gene lookup returns CDR1 GTSNPN and CDR2 SVGIG (reference sequence). The CDR3 loop is CAWKSLDGNYGYTF. CDR3 in DNA: TGTGCCTGGAAATCCCTTGACGGGAACTATGGCTACACCTTC.

Only one count was recorded for this clone. The chain joins TRBV13 to TRBJ2-3; 7 bases are a match to TRBD2. This CDR3 contains 15 residues. Germline loops: CDR1 PRHDT, CDR2 FYEKMQ (reference sequence). J gave up 5 bases and V 3 bases, and 8 bases lay outside the gene matches. DNA for the CDR3: TGTGCCAGCAGCTTTCGACGGGGGGAGGGAGATACGCAGTATTTT. Translation gives CASSFRRGEGDTQYF.

This chain links TRBV5-1 with TRBJ2-2; unclear D gene. The CDR3 length is 15 residues. The germline V gene has CDR1 SGHRS and CDR2 YFSETQ. V lost 1 base and J 2 bases, leaving 9 bases between the germline ends. The DNA for the CDR3 is TGCGCCAGCAGCTTGAGTCTAGTCAACACCGGGGAGCTGTTTTTT. Protein product: CASSLSLVNTGELFF.

V is TRBV10-3 and J is TRBJ2-7; 11 bases fit TRBD2. Germline values: CDR1 ENHRY, CDR2 SYGVKD. Trimming took 4 bases from V and 4 from J; bases not matched to a gene: 3. This CDR3 has 14 residues. The CDR3 nucleotides read TGTGCCATCAGTGCCGTAGCGGGGGGGTACGAGCAGTACTTC. It encodes CAISAVAGGYEQYF.

This rearrangement joins TRBV6-1 to TRBJ1-2; 9 bases fit TRBD1. From germline, CDR1 is MNHNS and CDR2 SASEGT. With V trimmed by 6 bases and J by 4 bases, 3 bases remained unmatched. This CDR3 is 13 amino acids long. In nucleotides, the CDR3 is TGTGCCAGCAGCCCGGACAGGGGCTATGGCTACACCTTC. As protein: CASSPDRGYGYTF.

This chain connects TRBV27 to TRBJ1-6; the match to TRBD1 covers 7 bases. V lost 3 bases and J lost 7; bases outside the gene matches: 9. Per germline, CDR1 MNHEY and CDR2 SMNVEV (reference sequence). The CDR3 has 16 residues. CDR3 sequence: CASSFGANRGNSPLHF. The CDR3 region has the DNA TGTGCCAGCAGTTTCGGCGCGAACAGGGGCAATTCACCCCTCCACTTT.

The chain links TRBV2 to TRBJ2-7; the D gene could be TRBD1 or TRBD2 (5 bases each). Germline CDR1 SNHLY, CDR2 FYNNEI. CDR3 length equals 13 residues. Trimming took 8 bases from V and 0 from J, leaving 11 bases between them. CDR3: CASFGTASYEQYF. The CDR3 DNA follows: TGTGCCAGCTTCGGGACGGCCTCCTACGAGCAGTACTTC.

The chain employs TRBV19 and TRBJ1-2; possibly TRBD1 for D (6 bases). The CDR3 runs 15 residues. V lost 5 bases and J 8 bases, leaving 21 bases between the germline ends. The germline CDR1 and CDR2 sequences are LNHDA and SQIVND (reference sequence). The CDR3 bases are TGTGCCAGTAGTCCCGAAACAGGGACCGCCCTGGGCTACACCTTC. Translating gives CASSPETGTALGYTF.

The chain recombines TRBV5-1 with TRBJ1-1, with D tentatively TRBD1 (5 bases). This CDR3 is built from 14 residues. CDR1 and CDR2 from the germline V gene are SGHRS and YFSETQ. The V end lost 5 bases, the J end lost 1 base, and 12 bases lay between the germline ends. The CDR3 nucleotides read TGCGCCAGCAGAATAGGACATAGGAACACTGAAGCTTTCTTT. Its translation: CASRIGHRNTEAFF.

This chain connects TRBV3-1 (or the pseudogene TRBV3-2) to TRBJ2-1, with 8 positions matching TRBD1. The CDR3 runs to 15 residues. Germline CDR1 LGHDT, CDR2 YNNKEL (reference sequence). Trimming cost V 0 bases and J 6 bases; bases outside gene matches: 4. This chain's CDR3 is CASSQEGQGRNEQFF. In DNA form, the CDR3 reads TGTGCCAGCAGCCAAGAAGGACAGGGACGCAATGAGCAGTTCTTC.

The chain combines TRBV10-3 with TRBJ1-2; the D is unclear. Between the trimmed V and J ends, which lost 6 bases and 8 bases, there was a span of 19 bases. CDR3 length: 14 residues. The germline V gene has CDR1 ENHRY and CDR2 SYGVKD. The CDR3 bases are TGTGCCATCAGCGCTAGGACGGGGTTGGAGGGCTACACCTTC. Protein sequence: CAISARTGLEGYTF.

Here the CDR3 reads CASSFAGGEQYF. CDR3 DNA: TGTGCCAGCAGTTTTGCGGGTGGCGAGCAGTACTTC. This chain connects TRBV12-3 or TRBV12-4 to TRBJ2-7; TRBD2 might be the D (5 bases). The V end lost 3 bases, the J end lost 6 bases, and 9 bases lay between the germline ends. The CDR3 length is 12 residues.

The gene calls are TRBV14 and TRBJ2-1, with 7 bases lining up with TRBD2. Trimming cost V 4 bases and J 2 bases; bases outside gene matches: 5. Germline CDR1 and CDR2: SGHDN and FVKESK. The CDR3 extends over 15 amino acids. CDR3 nucleotide sequence: TGTGCCAGCAGCCCCTTCGGGAGGACCTACAATGAGCAGTTCTTC. This gives the protein CASSPFGRTYNEQFF. The full variable domain, its missing parts supplied by reference TRBV14 and TRBJ2-1, is EAGVTQFPSHSVIEKGQTVTLRCDPISGHDNLYWYRRVMGKEIKFLLHFVKESKQDESGMPNNRFLAERTGGTYSTLKVQPAELEDSGVYFCASSPFGRTYNEQFFGPGTRLTVL.

In its sample, this clone was seen once. An end of the junction differs from the germline gene, which may be a read error. V gene TRBV29-1 combines with J gene TRBJ1-3, with D possibly being TRBD1 (5 bases). Germline V gene lookup returns CDR1 SQVTM and CDR2 ANQGSEA. This CDR3 has 12 residues. The CDR3 loop reads CSSTGSGNTIYF. Written as DNA, the CDR3 is TGTAGCAGCACAGGCTCTGGAAACACCATATATTTT.

The chain joins TRBV30 to TRBJ1-2; D is possibly TRBD1 (6 bases). Deletions cut 4 bases from V and 3 bases from J, with 15 bases between. Germline V gene sequence: CDR1 GTSNPN, CDR2 SVGIG (reference sequence). This CDR3 region has 14 residues. The CDR3 nucleotides are TGTGCCTGGACCAGGGAAAGGGGGTACTATGGCTACACCTTC. Its protein product is CAWTRERGYYGYTF.

The chain joins TRBV19 to TRBJ1-2, with D possibly being TRBD1 (6 bases). CDR1 and CDR2 (germline): LNHDA, SQIVND (reference sequence). The CDR3 runs to 12 residues. V shed 3 bases and J shed 11 bases, with 13 bases lying between them. The CDR3 sequence is CASSISTGRYTF. The CDR3 nucleotides are TGTGCCAGTAGTATCTCGACAGGCCGGTACACCTTC.

The J gene is TRBJ1-5, the V gene TRBV4-3; TRBD1 is a possible D gene (5 bases). Germline CDR1 is LGHNA and CDR2 is YSLEER. Trimming pared 1 base from V and 5 bases from J, leaving 12 bases between. There are 15 residues in the CDR3. The CDR3 DNA follows: TGCGCCAGCAGCCAAGTGCTGGGGGGACATCAGCCCCAGCATTTT. Its translation: CASSQVLGGHQPQHF.

The chain has TRBV27 and TRBJ1-1; possibly TRBD1 for D (5 bases). There are 14 residues in the CDR3. Germline CDR1 reads MNHEY; CDR2 reads SMNVEV (reference sequence). V lost 7 bases to trimming and J lost 7 bases, with 19 bases between them. The CDR3 bases are TGTGCCAGCATGGGATGGGCAGGGCTGGGTGAAGCTTTCTTT. Its translation is CASMGWAGLGEAFF.

This chain uses TRBV7-9 with TRBJ2-6; TRBD2 aligns across 10 bases. Losses at the gene ends were 5 bases for V and 0 bases for J; bases not matched to a gene: 10. CDR3 size: 19 residues. Looked up from germline, CDR1 is SEHNR and CDR2 is FQNEAQ (reference sequence). The CDR3 is CASSAALAGEDSGANVLTF. The DNA of the CDR3 is TGTGCCAGCAGCGCCGCCCTAGCGGGGGAGGACTCTGGGGCCAACGTCCTGACTTTC.

CDR3 protein: CASSPRGGPRLNTEAFF. The DNA of the CDR3 is TGTGCCAGCAGCCCCCGGGGAGGCCCGAGACTTAACACTGAAGCTTTCTTT. The chain has TRBV7-3 and TRBJ1-1, with D unresolved. CDR3 length: 17 residues. The V end lost 5 bases, the J end lost 2 bases, and 21 bases lay between the germline ends. Germline values: CDR1 SGHTA, CDR2 FQGTGA.